This paragraph covers one T cell receptor (beta chain) sequence. Its antigen is not identified. Germline assignment: CDR1 MNHNS and CDR2 SASEGT. V lost 8 bases, J lost 5 bases, and 10 bases stayed unmatched. The CDR3 loop spans 14 amino acids. The source of the sample is a study of shared clonotypes between healthy human individuals. Study conclusions and caveats: Despite large depth, sorted-subset datasets appeared incompletely sequenced. Having only a few donors restricted how much genetic and exposure-history diversity was captured. Memory subsets had estimated richness that was generally smaller than that of naive subsets.

Deep was the level used in running the assay. The table came from immunoSEQ multiplex PCR; TCRdb's copy has only in-frame clones and leaves some out. The sample holds nearly 1,000,000 clones, 60% to 85% seen once. The V gene is TRBV6-1, the J gene TRBJ2-5, with 8 bases fitting TRBD1. Material: memory CD4+ T cells sorted from blood. Sample subset: CD45RA-negative fraction. This clonotype was sampled from a young man in good health. In DNA, the CDR3 is TGTGCCAGCTCAGGACAGGGAGGATTGGAGACCCAGTACTTC. Amino acid sequence: CASSGQGGLETQYF.